Shown below are 28 T cell receptor beta chains from a single sample sequenced in a study of T cells in Graves' hyperthyroidism and ophthalmopathy. What was amplified from RNA transcripts were TCR beta CDR3 regions. A set of HTBI primers served as the primers for a first-round RT-PCR of the TCR CDR3. TCRdb reanalysed the multiplex PCR reads using MiXCR and keeps one entry per CDR3 protein. The repertoire consists of about 600,000 distinct CDR3 sequences, with 12% to 15% occurring once and the leading ten covering 7% to 9%. Sequencing was performed on blood. These receptors all come from a woman younger than 30 with Graves' ophthalmopathy.

This clonotype was detected ten times or more. The rearrangement joins TRBV14 to TRBJ2-2; a possible D gene is TRBD1 (6 bases). Germline V gene sequence: CDR1 SGHDN, CDR2 FVKESK. The CDR3 is 16 amino acids. The V end was cut by 3 bases, the J end by 1 base, with 12 bases between. The chain's CDR3 is CASSHTGSGNTGELFF. CDR3 nucleotide sequence: TGTGCCAGCAGCCACACAGGGAGCGGGAACACCGGGGAGCTGTTTTTT.

At least ten counts were recorded for this clonotype. The chain uses TRBV20-1 and TRBJ2-2, with 12 bases that match TRBD2. Unmatched junction bases numbered 10, after V lost 6 bases and J lost 2 bases. From germline, CDR1 is DFQATT and CDR2 SNEGSKA (reference sequence). This CDR3 has 17 amino acids. The CDR3 sequence is CSAARLAGVSNTGELFF. CDR3 sequence (DNA): TGCAGTGCCGCAAGACTAGCGGGAGTCTCCAACACCGGGGAGCTGTTTTTT.

This chain joins TRBV5-1 and TRBJ2-5, with D perhaps given as TRBD1 or TRBD2 (5 bases each). V gave up 4 bases and J gave up 5 bases, with 21 bases separating them. Germline assignment: CDR1 SGHRS and CDR2 YFSETQ. The CDR3 is 16 amino acids. The CDR3, as DNA: TGCGCCAGCAGCCCTGGGGCCCAGGGAGACATGGAGACCCAGTACTTC. Translated: CASSPGAQGDMETQYF.

The sample holds a few counts of this clonotype. This chain joins TRBV28 and TRBJ1-4; 11 bases map to TRBD1. The V and J ends lost 6 bases and 7 bases, in that order; junction bases with no gene match: 10. The CDR3 totals 16 residues. Germline CDR1 MDHEN, CDR2 SYDVKM. The DNA of the CDR3 is TGTGCCAGCAGCTCGAATGGACAGGGGGCTTTTGAAAAACTGTTTTTT. Residues: CASSSNGQGAFEKLFF.

This clonotype was counted at least ten times. The chain recombines TRBV12-3 or TRBV12-4 with TRBJ2-7; 10 bases are a match to TRBD1. With V trimmed by 6 bases and J by 3 bases, 5 bases remained unmatched. The length of the CDR3 is 14 residues. CDR3 amino acids: CASSLGQGRYEQYF. Written as DNA, the CDR3 is TGTGCCAGCAGCTTGGGACAGGGGCGCTACGAGCAGTACTTC.

This clonotype came up many times. The chain is built from TRBV7-9 and TRBJ1-2; 10 bases are a match to TRBD1. Per germline, CDR1 SEHNR and CDR2 FQNEAQ (reference sequence). V lost 6 bases, J lost 2 bases, and 3 bases stayed unmatched. The CDR3 contains 14 residues. CDR3 amino acids: CASRGQGINYGYTF. The CDR3 DNA reads TGTGCCAGCAGGGGACAGGGGATAAACTATGGCTACACCTTC.

The table lists this clonotype with a few counts. The chain combines TRBV7-2 with TRBJ2-3; 7 nucleotides line up with TRBD1. The germline V gene encodes CDR1 SGHTA and CDR2 FQGNSA. The CDR3 has 16 amino acids. The J segment lost 2 bases and the V segment lost 1 base, leaving 6 bases of the junction unmatched. In DNA, the CDR3 is TGTGCCAGCAGCTTAGTGGGACAGCGACTCACAGATACGCAGTATTTT. Protein product: CASSLVGQRLTDTQYF.

The J gene is TRBJ2-7, the V gene TRBV29-1; 8 nucleotides match TRBD1. Germline V gene data show CDR1 as SQVTM and CDR2 as ANQGSEA. The trim removed 7 bases at V and 0 bases at J, leaving 5 bases unmatched. This CDR3 spans 13 amino acids. The CDR3 protein is CSACRGPSYEQYF. The CDR3 DNA is TGCAGCGCGTGCAGGGGGCCCTCCTACGAGCAGTACTTC.

V and J are TRBV15 and TRBJ2-4; D unclear. Germline V CDR1 and CDR2: LNHNV, YYDKDF (reference sequence). This CDR3 is built from 13 residues. With 0 bases removed from V and 8 bases from J, the gap between germline ends came to 8 bases. The CDR3 nucleotides are TGTGCCACCAGCAGAGATAGTAGGTACATTCAGTACTTC. Its protein is CATSRDSRYIQYF.

A few counts support this clonotype. The rearrangement joins TRBV3-1 to TRBJ2-5, with TRBD1 matching 11 bases. Germline values: CDR1 LGHDT, CDR2 YNNKEL (reference sequence). This CDR3 is built from 18 residues. With V trimmed by 1 base and J by 5 bases, 12 bases remained unmatched. The CDR3 coding sequence is TGTGCCAGCAGCCAAGTCTGGCCGGGACAGGGGGACGTTGAGACCCAGTACTTC. Its protein product is CASSQVWPGQGDVETQYF.

In its sample, this clonotype was seen many times. The V call is TRBV27, the J call TRBJ1-6; D is undetermined. V was pared by 5 bases and J by 7 bases, with 9 bases between. The germline CDR1 and CDR2 sequences are MNHEY and SMNVEV (reference sequence). This CDR3 has 13 residues. CDR3 coding DNA: TGTGCCAGCAGTGCCTCGAGGAATTCACCCCTCCACTTT. The encoded protein is CASSASRNSPLHF.

This clonotype has at least ten counts. The rearrangement links TRBV2 to TRBJ1-2; maybe TRBD1 (6 bases). CDR3 length: 13 residues. Germline assignment: CDR1 SNHLY and CDR2 FYNNEI. V lost 6 bases to trimming and J lost 4 bases, with 12 bases between them. The DNA for the CDR3 is TGTGCCAGCAGAGGGGACACAGGCTATGGCTACACCTTC. Translation: CASRGDTGYGYTF.

This chain uses TRBV20-1 with TRBJ2-1; TRBD2 matches 7 bases. The junction had 5 bases not matched to a gene; V was cut back by 1 base and J by 5 bases. The germline V gene encodes CDR1 DFQATT and CDR2 SNEGSKA (reference sequence). This CDR3 has 14 amino acids. The CDR3 here is CSARGDYLHNEQFF. The CDR3 nucleotides are TGCAGTGCTAGAGGGGACTACCTACACAATGAGCAGTTCTTC.

V is TRBV6-1 and J is TRBJ2-6; 12 bases align to TRBD2. Germline V gene sequence: CDR1 MNHNS, CDR2 SASEGT. CDR3 length: 18 amino acids. The ends lost 6 bases at V and 0 bases at J; junction bases unmatched: 6. The DNA for the CDR3 is TGTGCCAGCAGCCAAAGACTAGCGGGAGTCTCTGGGGCCAACGTCCTGACTTTC. Its translation is CASSQRLAGVSGANVLTF.

There are many counts of this clonotype. The chain combines TRBV7-2 with TRBJ2-7; D call uncertain. The V end lost 4 bases, the J end lost 3 bases, and 10 bases lay between the germline ends. This CDR3 has 13 amino acids. Germline V CDR1 and CDR2: SGHTA, FQGNSA. CDR3 residues: CASSSPVVYEQYF. CDR3 coding DNA: TGTGCCAGCAGCTCCCCGGTAGTCTACGAGCAGTACTTC. Combining the CDR3 with reference TRBV7-2 and TRBJ2-7 gives the whole variable domain GAGVSQSPSNKVTEKGKDVELRCDPISGHTALYWYRQSLGQGLEFLIYFQGNSAPDKSGLPSDRFSAERTGGSVSTLTIQRTQQEDSAVYLCASSSPVVYEQYFGPGTRLTVT.

This clonotype was counted ten times or more. The chain is built from TRBV29-1 and TRBJ2-2; D unclear. V shed 3 bases and J shed 1 base, with 3 bases lying between them. This CDR3 contains 12 residues. The germline V gene encodes CDR1 SQVTM and CDR2 ANQGSEA. In DNA, the CDR3 is TGCAGCGTTGACCGGAACACCGGGGAGCTGTTTTTT. Translated, it gives CSVDRNTGELFF.

This chain joins TRBV12-3 or TRBV12-4 and TRBJ1-2; tentative D call: TRBD1 (5 bases). The V end was cut by 7 bases, the J end by 4 bases, with 16 bases between. There are 14 residues in the CDR3. CDR3 nucleotides: TGTGCCAGCACACAGGCAGGAATATCCTATGGCTACACCTTC. Protein: CASTQAGISYGYTF.

This clonotype was counted at least ten times. Written as DNA, the CDR3 is TGTGCCAGCAGCGCCCTCGGCGGGACTAGTCCATCGAATGAGCAGTTCTTC. It encodes CASSALGGTSPSNEQFF. The chain uses TRBV7-6 and TRBJ2-1, with 8 bases identical to TRBD2. The CDR3 contains 17 residues. Germline V gene sequence: CDR1 SGHVS, CDR2 FNYEAQ. The J segment lost 7 bases and the V segment lost 5 bases, leaving 16 bases of the junction unmatched.

This clonotype is a singleton in its sample. One end of the junction varies from germline; a read error may be responsible. This chain joins TRBV5-1 and TRBJ1-4; D is possibly TRBD1 (5 bases). The length of the CDR3 is 13 residues. CDR1 and CDR2 (germline): SGHRS, YFSETQ. DNA for the CDR3: TGCGCCAGCAGCTTCCAGGGCGATGAAAGACTGTTTTTT. Translating it yields CASSFQGDERLFF.

This clonotype appeared many times. V usage is TRBV11-2 and J usage is TRBJ2-7; 9 bases map to TRBD2. J gave up 7 bases and V 5 bases, and 15 bases lay outside the gene matches. Germline lookup yields CDR1 SGHAT and CDR2 FQNNGV. CDR3 size: 16 residues. The CDR3 loop reads CASSESSGLALREQYF. The CDR3 region has the DNA TGTGCCAGCAGCGAGTCGTCGGGACTAGCTCTCAGAGAGCAGTACTTC.

This clonotype was counted at least ten times. The chain combines TRBV28 with TRBJ2-5; tentatively, D is TRBD2 (5 bases). The length of the CDR3 is 10 residues. Trimming took 8 bases from V and 4 from J, leaving 5 bases between them. CDR1 is MDHEN and CDR2 is SYDVKM in the germline V gene. The CDR3 reads CASGGETQYF. DNA of the CDR3: TGTGCCAGCGGAGGAGAGACCCAGTACTTC.

This clonotype was found many times. The chain uses TRBV27 and TRBJ2-5; D could derive from TRBD1 or TRBD2 (6 bases each). Trimming left V 4 bases short and J 5 bases short, with 20 bases between. From germline, CDR1 is MNHEY and CDR2 SMNVEV (reference sequence). The CDR3 consists of 16 residues. As DNA, the CDR3 is TGTGCCAGCAGTTCCGGGGGCGCGGGTGCAGGGGAGACCCAGTACTTC. Its translation is CASSSGGAGAGETQYF.

The chain joins TRBV6-1 to TRBJ1-1; no reliable D call. Germline CDR1 is MNHNS and CDR2 is SASEGT. The CDR3 length is 16 residues. V dropped 5 bases and J dropped 3 bases, with 19 bases sitting between them. This chain's CDR3 is CASSIPGFFGDTEAFF. The DNA of the CDR3 is TGTGCCAGCAGTATTCCGGGCTTCTTTGGGGACACTGAAGCTTTCTTT.

This rearrangement joins TRBV4-1 to TRBJ2-3; D remains ambiguous. Germline lookup yields CDR1 MGHRA and CDR2 YSYEKL. CDR3 length: 17 residues. Trimming removed 1 base at V and 0 bases at J, with 14 bases between. The chain's CDR3 is CASSQAATISSTDTQYF. The CDR3 nucleotides read TGCGCCAGCAGCCAAGCGGCGACGATATCTAGCACAGATACGCAGTATTTT.

In its sample, this clonotype was seen many times. The chain employs TRBV20-1 and TRBJ1-3, with D hard to call. The V end lost 0 bases, the J end lost 0 bases, and 12 bases lay between the germline ends. The germline V gene has CDR1 DFQATT and CDR2 SNEGSKA (reference sequence). The CDR3 totals 16 residues. CDR3 sequence (DNA): TGCAGTGCTAGAGATGAGGTTTCAAGCTCTGGAAACACCATATATTTT. Its translation: CSARDEVSSSGNTIYF.

At least ten counts were recorded for this clonotype. The V gene is TRBV27, the J gene TRBJ2-7, with D unresolved. The CDR3 length is 12 residues. Trimming took off 8 bases at V and 2 bases at J, with 10 bases between the two ends. The germline gives CDR1 MNHEY, CDR2 SMNVEV (reference sequence). The CDR3, as DNA: TGTGCCAGCTCGGGCCCAACCTACGAGCAGTACTTC. Protein product: CASSGPTYEQYF.

This clonotype was seen many times. The chain carries TRBV9 and TRBJ2-1; D unresolved. The length of the CDR3 is 15 residues. Trimming pared 0 bases from V and 0 bases from J, leaving 7 bases between. In germline, CDR1 is SGDLS, CDR2 YYNGEE. CDR3 DNA sequence: TGTGCCAGCAGCGTAGGCTCAAGCTCCTACAATGAGCAGTTCTTC. This encodes CASSVGSSSYNEQFF.

This clonotype appeared a few times. The chain combines TRBV4-3 with TRBJ2-1; 13 bases map to TRBD2. The length of the CDR3 is 18 residues. The germline V gene encodes CDR1 LGHNA and CDR2 YSLEER. V dropped 5 bases and J dropped 2; count of bases not matched to a gene: 9. The CDR3 DNA reads as TGCGCCAGCAGCGACGGGACTAGCGGGATGCGCCCCTACAATGAGCAGTTCTTC. It translates to CASSDGTSGMRPYNEQFF.